These 10 T cell receptor beta chains were all obtained from the same sample, sequenced in a study of blood T cells in healthy people across ages. Primers used in a second PCR of roughly 7 to 11 cycles were a sample-barcoded 5' primer and a J-beta primer mix. TCRdb reprocessed the 5' RACE reads via MiXCR and lists one record per CDR3 protein. Altogether around 580,000 distinct CDR3 sequences are present, roughly 48% being singletons, with the ten largest covering about 26%. The specimen sequenced was blood. The receptor source for this set is a man older than 75 in good health.

The sample holds a few counts of this clonotype. The genes are TRBV24-1 and TRBJ2-7; D unresolved. The germline V and J ends were trimmed by 0 bases and 0 bases, with 8 bases remaining between them. Germline V gene sequence: CDR1 KGHDR, CDR2 SFDVKD. The CDR3 has 15 amino acids. DNA of the CDR3: TGTGCCACCAGTGATTTGCATCCCAACTCCTACGAGCAGTACTTC. It encodes CATSDLHPNSYEQYF.

This clonotype was observed a few times. This rearrangement joins TRBV6-5 to TRBJ2-3; either TRBD1 or TRBD2 may fit D (6 bases each). V lost 0 bases, J lost 3 bases, and 13 bases lay in between. Per germline, CDR1 MNHEY and CDR2 SVGAGI. This CDR3 region has 16 residues. The CDR3 spells CASSYSTQGGTDTQYF. The DNA of the CDR3 is TGTGCCAGCAGTTACTCAACACAGGGAGGTACAGATACGCAGTATTTT.

The rearrangement joins TRBV28 to TRBJ2-1, with 9 bases fitting TRBD2. CDR3 length: 14 residues. V dropped 10 bases and J dropped 8; count of bases not matched to a gene: 12. The V gene's germline CDR1 is MDHEN and CDR2 SYDVKM. The CDR3 bases are TGTGCCACCACCAGAGCGGGGGGCTTCGATGAGCAGTTCTTC. This codes for CATTRAGGFDEQFF.

The CDR3 spells CASSYRGVAGATYEQYF. Written as DNA, the CDR3 is TGTGCCAGCAGTTACCGCGGGGTAGCGGGAGCGACCTACGAGCAGTACTTC. This chain connects TRBV6-2 or TRBV6-3 to TRBJ2-7; 9 bases are a match to TRBD2. The germline CDR1 and CDR2 sequences are MNHEY and SVGEGT. The CDR3 extends over 17 amino acids. V lost 2 bases to trimming and J lost 2 bases; unmatched junction nucleotides: 10.

This clonotype was seen a handful of times. The chain employs TRBV27 and TRBJ2-1; possible D gene TRBD2, 7 bases. Germline V gene lookup returns CDR1 MNHEY and CDR2 SMNVEV (reference sequence). V was trimmed by 7 bases and J by 2 bases, leaving 15 bases between them. The CDR3 totals 15 residues. DNA for the CDR3: TGTGCCAGCAACGACGAGGGGGGGACCTACAATGAGCAGTTCTTC. Translation gives CASNDEGGTYNEQFF.

The chain employs TRBV7-6 and TRBJ2-5; TRBD1 aligns across 11 bases. CDR3 length: 15 residues. The ends lost 4 bases at V and 4 bases at J; junction bases unmatched: 5. Germline CDR1 SGHVS, CDR2 FNYEAQ. As DNA, the CDR3 is TGTGCCAGCAGCTATAGGACAGGGGGCGTAGAGACCCAGTACTTC. It codes for CASSYRTGGVETQYF.

The chain combines TRBV20-1 with TRBJ2-5; TRBD2 aligns across 11 bases. The V gene end was trimmed by 3 bases and the J gene end by 2 bases; junction bases not matched to a gene: 8. CDR1 and CDR2 from the germline V gene are DFQATT and SNEGSKA (reference sequence). CDR3 length: 16 residues. The CDR3 spells CSASRASGGTQETQYF. CDR3 in DNA: TGCAGTGCTAGTAGGGCTAGCGGGGGGACTCAAGAGACCCAGTACTTC.

With respect to this clonotype: An end of the junction does not agree with germline; a read error may underlie this. J is TRBJ2-1 and V is TRBV5-1; D is possibly TRBD1 (5 bases). Germline-derived CDR1 and CDR2 are SGHRS and YFSETQ. This CDR3 has 12 amino acids. The CDR3 bases are TGCGCCAGCGGCTTGGTAACAGGTCAAGAGTTCTTC. The encoded protein is CASGLVTGQEFF.

The V call is TRBV20-1, the J call TRBJ2-1; the D gene is possibly TRBD2 (7 bases). The CDR3 totals 15 residues. The germline V and J ends were trimmed by 6 bases and 5 bases, with 20 bases remaining between them. Per the germline V gene, CDR1 is DFQATT and CDR2 is SNEGSKA (reference sequence). CDR3: CSAPSIGGDHNEQFF. CDR3 nucleotide sequence: TGCAGTGCCCCCTCTATAGGGGGGGACCACAATGAGCAGTTCTTC.

This clonotype was counted between two and nine times. The CDR3 bases are TGTGCCAGCAGTTTAGCGCGTCAGGGGCAGAGCTATGGCTACACCTTC. Amino acids: CASSLARQGQSYGYTF. The chain is built from TRBV12-3 or TRBV12-4 and TRBJ1-2, with D tentatively TRBD1 (6 bases). Between the trimmed V and J ends, which lost 0 bases and 4 bases, there was a span of 15 bases. The CDR3 covers 16 residues.